The rows below give T cell receptor beta chains drawn from one sample of a study of Graves' ophthalmopathy and Graves' hyperthyroidism. TCRdb reanalysed the multiplex PCR reads using MiXCR and keeps one entry per CDR3 protein. The data hold 680,000 or so distinct CDR3 sequences, with 22% observed a single time. The sequenced sample consisted of peripheral blood. These TCRs come from a woman younger than 35 with stable Graves' hyperthyroidism. Some clones in this sample may be carry-over from other donors' samples. The CDR3 runs from the conserved cysteine through the conserved F or W. The D gene is left open where the match is weak.

>.|TRBJ1-2|TRBV24-1
CATSDAQSYGYTF
>.|TRBJ1-1|TRBV29-1
CSVETGEAFF
>.|TRBJ2-7|TRBV6-1
CASSPSWGASSYEQYF
>.|TRBJ1-5|TRBV6-4
CASSVLREHNQPQHF
>.|TRBJ1-5|TRBV19
CASSPPRAYQPQHF
>TRBD2|TRBJ2-7|TRBV10-1
CASSEGLAGAQQYF
>.|TRBJ1-1|TRBV11-2
CASSSTGYQMF
>TRBD1|TRBJ1-5|TRBV2
CASSGGQGDRNQPQHF
>.|TRBJ2-7|TRBV20-1
CSASLTIGHYDQYF
>.|TRBJ2-5|TRBV11-1
CASSLTQETQYF
>.|TRBJ1-5|TRBV27
CASSGRLGSNQPQHF
>TRBD1|TRBJ1-2|TRBV7-9
CASSLGGGTDYGYTF
>.|TRBJ2-7|TRBV10-2
CASRPLTARNEQYF
>.|TRBJ2-7|TRBV12-3/TRBV12-4
CASSLVPPADEQYF
>.|TRBJ1-2|TRBV5-1
CASSSASWARPNYGYTF
>.|TRBJ2-7|TRBV7-2
CASSFPRTASYEQYF
>TRBD2|TRBJ2-2|TRBV29-1
CSVGAGTSGRNTGELFF
>.|TRBJ1-2|TRBV12-3/TRBV12-4
CASIDGSRLNYGYTF
>.|TRBJ1-2|TRBV6-1
CASSLDEVPANYGYTF
>.|TRBJ1-2|TRBV29-1
CSVKEGNYGYTF
>.|TRBJ2-1|TRBV6-1
CASSDPAGVEQFF
>.|TRBJ2-7|TRBV5-6
CASSEGDRQYF
>.|TRBJ1-5|TRBV20-1
CSAMSAGGYQPQHF
>.|TRBJ2-5|TRBV6-5
CASSYGLGAISETQYF
>TRBD1|TRBJ1-2|TRBV30
CAWVGDSRSTNYGYTF
>TRBD1|TRBJ2-7|TRBV10-3
CAISGGTGSYEQYF
>.|TRBJ1-1|TRBV11-2
CASSPPPGYMNTEAFF
>TRBD2|TRBJ2-5|TRBV27
CASTPTSGSSETQYF
>.|TRBJ1-5|TRBV28
CASMRPREGQPQHF
>.|TRBJ1-1|TRBV20-1
CSAKKTRVNTEAFF
>.|TRBJ1-5|TRBV9
CASSVGYQPQHF
>.|TRBJ1-5|TRBV6-1
CASSPRDNQPQHF
>TRBD2|TRBJ2-2|TRBV15
CATSSELAGVGTGELFF
>.|TRBJ2-7|TRBV6-1
CATSKRDNSYEQYF
>.|TRBJ1-5|TRBV20-1
CSARDRGISNQPQHF
>.|TRBJ1-2|TRBV4-1
CASSQDSGVTGRYGYTF
>.|TRBJ2-7|TRBV6-1
CASSERTLSYEQYF
>.|TRBJ2-7|TRBV12-3/TRBV12-4
CASSRHRDHSF
>.|TRBJ1-1|TRBV10-2
CASSPGGSSTEAFF
>.|TRBJ2-7|TRBV4-1
CASSQEGGGVKRDEQYF
>.|TRBJ1-2|TRBV10-2
CASSESTGSLYGYTF